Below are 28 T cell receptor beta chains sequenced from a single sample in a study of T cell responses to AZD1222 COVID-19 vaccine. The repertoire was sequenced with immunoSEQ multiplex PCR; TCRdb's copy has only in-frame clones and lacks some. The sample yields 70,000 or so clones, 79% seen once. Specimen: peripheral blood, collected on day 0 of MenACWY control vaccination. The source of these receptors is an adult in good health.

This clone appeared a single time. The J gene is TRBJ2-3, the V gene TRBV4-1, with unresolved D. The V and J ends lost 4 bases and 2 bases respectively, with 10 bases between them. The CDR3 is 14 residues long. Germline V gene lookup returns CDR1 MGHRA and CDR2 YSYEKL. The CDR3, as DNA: TGCGCCAGCAGCCGCGACACTATCACAGATACGCAGTATTTT. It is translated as CASSRDTITDTQYF.

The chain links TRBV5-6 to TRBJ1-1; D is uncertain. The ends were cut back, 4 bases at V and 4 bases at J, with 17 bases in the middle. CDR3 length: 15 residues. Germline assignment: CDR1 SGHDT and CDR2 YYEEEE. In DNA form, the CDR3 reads TGTGCCAGCAGCCGGAGGGCTGGGGTAGGCACTGAAGCTTTCTTT. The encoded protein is CASSRRAGVGTEAFF.

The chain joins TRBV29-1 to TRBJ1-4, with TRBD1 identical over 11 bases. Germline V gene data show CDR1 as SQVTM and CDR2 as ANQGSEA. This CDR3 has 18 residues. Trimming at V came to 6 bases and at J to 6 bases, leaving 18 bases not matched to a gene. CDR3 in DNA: TGCAGCGTCGCCGCCTATCCATGGACAGGGGGCGAGGATGAAAAACTGTTTTTT. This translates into CSVAAYPWTGGEDEKLFF.

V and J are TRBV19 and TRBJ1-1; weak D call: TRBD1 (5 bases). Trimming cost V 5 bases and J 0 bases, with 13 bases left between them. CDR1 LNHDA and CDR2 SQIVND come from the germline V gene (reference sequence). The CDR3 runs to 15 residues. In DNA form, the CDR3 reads TGTGCCAGTAGTTCACAGGCCCTTATGAACACTGAAGCTTTCTTT. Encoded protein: CASSSQALMNTEAFF.

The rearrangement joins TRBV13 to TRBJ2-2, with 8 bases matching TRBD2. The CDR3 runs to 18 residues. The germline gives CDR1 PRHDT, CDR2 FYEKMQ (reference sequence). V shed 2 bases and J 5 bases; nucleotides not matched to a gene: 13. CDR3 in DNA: TGTGCCAGCAGCTTATCGTGGAGCGGGAGTGATGTGACCGGGGAGCTGTTTTTT. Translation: CASSLSWSGSDVTGELFF. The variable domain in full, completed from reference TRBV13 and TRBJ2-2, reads AAGVIQSPRHLIKEKRETATLKCYPIPRHDTVYWYQQGPGQDPQFLISFYEKMQSDKGSIPDRFSAQQFSDYHSELNMSSLELGDSALYFCASSLSWSGSDVTGELFFGEGSRLTVL.

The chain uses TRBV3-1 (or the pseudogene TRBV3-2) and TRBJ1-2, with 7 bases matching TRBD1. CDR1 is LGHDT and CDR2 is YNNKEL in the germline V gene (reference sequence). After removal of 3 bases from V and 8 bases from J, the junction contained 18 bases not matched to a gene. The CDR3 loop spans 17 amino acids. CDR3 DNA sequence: TGTGCCAGCAGCCAGCTGACAGGGACGGGCGGAAATTGGGGCTACACCTTC. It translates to CASSQLTGTGGNWGYTF.

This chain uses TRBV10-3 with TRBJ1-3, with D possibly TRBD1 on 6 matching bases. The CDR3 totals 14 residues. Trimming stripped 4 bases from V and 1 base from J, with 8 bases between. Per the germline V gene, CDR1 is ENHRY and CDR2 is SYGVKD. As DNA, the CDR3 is TGTGCCATCAGTGGGACAGCGTCTGGAAACACCATATATTTT. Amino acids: CAISGTASGNTIYF.

The CDR3 region is CSASVETQYF. DNA for the CDR3: TGCAGTGCTAGCGTAGAGACCCAGTACTTC. This chain uses TRBV20-1 with TRBJ2-5; D is undetermined. Germline assignment: CDR1 DFQATT and CDR2 SNEGSKA (reference sequence). This CDR3 has 10 amino acids. V was clipped by 3 bases and J by 4 bases, with 3 bases between them.

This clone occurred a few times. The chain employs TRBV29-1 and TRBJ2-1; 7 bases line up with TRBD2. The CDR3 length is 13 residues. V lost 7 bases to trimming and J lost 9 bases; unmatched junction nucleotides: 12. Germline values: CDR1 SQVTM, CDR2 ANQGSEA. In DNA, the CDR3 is TGCAGCGCCCCCCTAGCGGTGGGGGGTGAGCAGTTCTTC. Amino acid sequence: CSAPLAVGGEQFF.

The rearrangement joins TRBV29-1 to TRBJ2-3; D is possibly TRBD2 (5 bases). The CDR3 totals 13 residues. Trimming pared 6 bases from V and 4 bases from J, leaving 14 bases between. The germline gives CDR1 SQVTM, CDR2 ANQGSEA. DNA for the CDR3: TGCAGCGTACCGATGGCGGGCTCAGATACGCAGTATTTT. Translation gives CSVPMAGSDTQYF.

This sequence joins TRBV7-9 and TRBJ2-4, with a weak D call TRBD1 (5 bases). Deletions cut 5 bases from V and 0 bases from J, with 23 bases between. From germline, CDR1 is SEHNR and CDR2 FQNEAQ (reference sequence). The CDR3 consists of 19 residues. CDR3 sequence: CASSLDQGLSTLAKNIQYF. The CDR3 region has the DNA TGTGCCAGCAGCCTAGATCAGGGCCTTTCGACTTTAGCCAAAAACATTCAGTACTTC.

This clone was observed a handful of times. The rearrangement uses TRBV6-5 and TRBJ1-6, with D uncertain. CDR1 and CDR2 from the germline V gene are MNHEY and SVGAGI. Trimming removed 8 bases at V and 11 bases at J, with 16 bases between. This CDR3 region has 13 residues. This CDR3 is CASGKTLQTPLHF. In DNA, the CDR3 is TGTGCCAGCGGAAAGACCCTCCAAACACCCCTCCACTTT.

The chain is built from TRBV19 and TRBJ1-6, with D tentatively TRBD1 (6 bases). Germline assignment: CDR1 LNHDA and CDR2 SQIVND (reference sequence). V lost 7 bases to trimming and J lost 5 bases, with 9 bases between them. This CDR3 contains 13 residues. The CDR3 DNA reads TGTGCCAGTACCCCAGGGGATAATTCACCCCTCCACTTT. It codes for CASTPGDNSPLHF.

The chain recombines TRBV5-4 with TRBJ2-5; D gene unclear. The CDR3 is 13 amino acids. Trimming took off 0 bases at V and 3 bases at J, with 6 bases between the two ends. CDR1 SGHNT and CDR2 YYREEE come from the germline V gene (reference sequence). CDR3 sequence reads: CASSLAAEETQYF. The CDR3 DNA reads TGTGCCAGCAGCTTGGCGGCAGAAGAGACCCAGTACTTC.

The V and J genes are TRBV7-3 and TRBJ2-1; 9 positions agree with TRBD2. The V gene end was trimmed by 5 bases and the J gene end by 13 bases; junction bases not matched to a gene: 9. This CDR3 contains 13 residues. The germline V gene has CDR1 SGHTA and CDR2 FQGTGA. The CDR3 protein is CASSPNPGTSQFF. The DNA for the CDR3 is TGTGCCAGCAGCCCAAACCCCGGGACTAGCCAGTTCTTC.

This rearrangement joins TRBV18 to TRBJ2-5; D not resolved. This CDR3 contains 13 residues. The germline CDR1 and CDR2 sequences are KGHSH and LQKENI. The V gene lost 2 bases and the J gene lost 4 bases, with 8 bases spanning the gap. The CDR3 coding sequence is TGTGCCAGCTCACCATCACCCCCAGAGACCCAGTACTTC. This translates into CASSPSPPETQYF.

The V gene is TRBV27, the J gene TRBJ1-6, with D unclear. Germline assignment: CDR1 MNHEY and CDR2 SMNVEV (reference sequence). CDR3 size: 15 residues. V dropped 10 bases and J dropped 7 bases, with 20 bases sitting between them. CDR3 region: CATSKEGFFNSPLHF. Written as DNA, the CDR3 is TGTGCCACCTCGAAGGAGGGTTTCTTCAATTCACCCCTCCACTTT.

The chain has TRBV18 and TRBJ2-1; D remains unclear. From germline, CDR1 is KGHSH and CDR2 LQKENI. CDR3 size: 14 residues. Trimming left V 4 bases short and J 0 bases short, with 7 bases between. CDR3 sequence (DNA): TGTGCCAGCTCACTAGGGCCCTCCTACAATGAGCAGTTCTTC. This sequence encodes CASSLGPSYNEQFF.

This CDR3 reads CASSPGTTNEKLFF. The CDR3 region has the DNA TGTGCCAGCAGTCCTGGGACAACTAATGAAAAACTGTTTTTT. This sequence joins TRBV27 and TRBJ1-4; D call uncertain. Trimming removed 5 bases at V and 0 bases at J, with 7 bases between. The CDR3 is 14 amino acids. Germline CDR1 is MNHEY and CDR2 is SMNVEV (reference sequence).

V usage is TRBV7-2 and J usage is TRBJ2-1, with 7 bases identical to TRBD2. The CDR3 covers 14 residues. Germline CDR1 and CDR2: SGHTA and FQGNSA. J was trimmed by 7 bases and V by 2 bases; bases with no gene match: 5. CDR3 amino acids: CASSLFAGVNEQFF. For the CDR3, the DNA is TGTGCCAGCAGCTTATTTGCGGGGGTGAATGAGCAGTTCTTC. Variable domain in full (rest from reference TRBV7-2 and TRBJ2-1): GAGVSQSPSNKVTEKGKDVELRCDPISGHTALYWYRQSLGQGLEFLIYFQGNSAPDKSGLPSDRFSAERTGGSVSTLTIQRTQQEDSAVYLCASSLFAGVNEQFFGPGTRLTVL.

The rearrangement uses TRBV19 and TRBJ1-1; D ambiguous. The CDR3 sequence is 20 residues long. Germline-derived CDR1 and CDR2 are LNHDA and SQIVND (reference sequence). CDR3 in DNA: TGTTCGAGTAGTATGGATTTAAACTTAAAGGGCGAGCCGCAGAACACTGAAGCTTTCTTT. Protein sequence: CSSSMDLNLKGEPQNTEAFF.

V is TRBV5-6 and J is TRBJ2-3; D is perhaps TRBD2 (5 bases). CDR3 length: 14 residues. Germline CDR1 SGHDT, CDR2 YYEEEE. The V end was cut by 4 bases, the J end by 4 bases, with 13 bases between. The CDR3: CASSPWTEADTQYF. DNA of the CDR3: TGTGCCAGCAGCCCCTGGACTGAAGCAGATACGCAGTATTTT.

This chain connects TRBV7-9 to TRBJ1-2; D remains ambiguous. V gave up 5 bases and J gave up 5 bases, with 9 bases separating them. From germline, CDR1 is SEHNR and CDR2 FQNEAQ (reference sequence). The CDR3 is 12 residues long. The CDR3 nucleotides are TGTGCCAGCAGCCTTAGTGGGTATGGCTACACCTTC. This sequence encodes CASSLSGYGYTF.

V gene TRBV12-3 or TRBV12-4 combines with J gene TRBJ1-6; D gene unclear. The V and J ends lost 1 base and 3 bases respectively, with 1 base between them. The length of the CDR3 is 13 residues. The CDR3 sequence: CASSLDYNSPLHF. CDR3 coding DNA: TGTGCCAGCAGTTTAGACTATAATTCACCCCTCCACTTT.

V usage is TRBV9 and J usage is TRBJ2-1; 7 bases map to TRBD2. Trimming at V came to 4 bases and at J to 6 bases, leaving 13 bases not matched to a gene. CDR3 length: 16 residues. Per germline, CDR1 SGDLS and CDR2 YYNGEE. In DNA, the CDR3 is TGTGCCAGCAGCCCCACGGTGGCGGGGGTATCCAATGAGCAGTTCTTC. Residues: CASSPTVAGVSNEQFF.

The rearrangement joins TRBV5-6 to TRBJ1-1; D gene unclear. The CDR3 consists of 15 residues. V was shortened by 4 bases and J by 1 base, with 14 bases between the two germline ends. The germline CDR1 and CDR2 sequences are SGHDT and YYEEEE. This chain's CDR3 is CASSPTVGRNTEAFF. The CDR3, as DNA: TGTGCCAGCAGCCCTACCGTGGGGAGGAACACTGAAGCTTTCTTT.

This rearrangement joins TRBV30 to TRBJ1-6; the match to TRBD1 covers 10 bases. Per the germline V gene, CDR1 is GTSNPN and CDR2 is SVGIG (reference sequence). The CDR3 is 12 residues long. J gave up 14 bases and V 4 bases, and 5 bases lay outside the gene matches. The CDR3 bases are TGTGCCTGGACCGGGACAGGGGTGTCCCTCCACTTT. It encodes CAWTGTGVSLHF.

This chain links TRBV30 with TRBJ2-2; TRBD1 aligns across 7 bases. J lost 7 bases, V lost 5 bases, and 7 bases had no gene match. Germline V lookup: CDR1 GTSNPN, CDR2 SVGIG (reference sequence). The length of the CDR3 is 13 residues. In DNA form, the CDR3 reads TGTGCCTGGTCCGCAGGGGGTGGCGGGGAGCTGTTTTTT. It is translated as CAWSAGGGGELFF. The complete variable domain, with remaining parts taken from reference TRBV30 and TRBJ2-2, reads SQTIHQWPATLVQPVGSPLSLECTVEGTSNPNLYWYRQAAGRGLQLLFYSVGIGQISSEVPQNLSASRPQDRQFILSSKKLLLSDSGFYLCAWSAGGGGELFFGEGSRLTVL.